The T cell receptor (beta chain) described here comes from a study of identical twins (dated by TCRdb to about 2016). At the level of the whole study: To test whether fetal clonotypes persist, the study used deep sequencing on TCR alpha and beta repertoires from monozygotic twins, unrelated adults of various ages, and cord blood. To rule out contamination, the twin experiments were replicated at different times with different library preparation protocols. The research as a whole found: Compared with coincidental sharing between unrelated individuals, out-of-frame TCR alpha sequences shared between twins had an excess of sequences with low generation probability. Fewer insertions were carried by abundant cord blood beta clonotypes; a weaker similar trend was observed in young adult naive repertoires, while no such trend was observed in memory repertoires. Invariant T cells such as MAIT and iNKT could partly confound zero-insertion analyses, though diverse VJ usage argued against this for most clonotypes. Recombination models systematically underestimated out-of-frame TCR alpha sharing in monozygotic twins but agreed with sharing between unrelated individuals. The excess sharing between twins in beta out-of-frame sequences was weaker because fewer shared sequences reduced the signal-to-noise ratio. Because the same donors could not be followed over many years, the conclusions depended on cross-sectional statistical analysis.

This clonotype has just a few counts. The clone's antigen remains unknown. There are no base qualities to consult, and no much larger clone falls within one base. Only healthy Caucasian donors were included. Three unrelated non-twin adults were also sequenced: a male aged 18 to 30, a male aged 50 to 60 and a female aged 50 to 60. Using Miltenyi CD45RO+ enrichment and human naive T-cell isolation kits, memory (CD45RO+) and naive T cells were isolated from PBMC. The method was 5' RACE. The sequencer listed for this sample is Illumina HiSeq 2000. A universal primer binding site was introduced by template switching, and a unique molecular identifier was present in the final cDNA, enabling accurate counting of TCR cDNA molecules. Specific primers in the conserved constant-segment region were used to synthesize first-strand cDNA for TCR alpha and beta chains. To control for contamination, each cDNA library was double barcoded with a SMART-Mk sample barcode plus Illumina barcodes. TruSeq adapter sequences along with Illumina sample barcodes were introduced in two successive PCR steps. The TCR alpha and beta cDNA libraries were sequenced on the Illumina HiSeq platform using custom primers. Concerning the study's data processing: MiGEC processed the raw reads to extract unique molecular identifiers, while MiXCR was used to determine the CDR3 positions. For each individual, recombination models were inferred using an EM algorithm with the repgenHMM and IGoR tools. The tcR package in R was used for shared clonotype analysis, with sharing normalized by the product of cloneset sizes. To study raw recombination free of thymic and clonal selection effects, out-of-frame nonproductive sequences were analyzed. TCRdb reanalyzed the raw reads on its own, using fastp at Q25 for trimming and MiXCR for clone calling, and kept in-frame beta chains. Merged by CDR3 protein, the rows form single entries marked with the most common genes and DNA. It is TCRdb's table, rather than the study itself, that gives the V and J calls and clone size. The sample table contains about 700,000 distinct CDR3 sequences; only one count was recorded for 5.5% to 6.5% of them. The leading ten clones occupy 1.5% to 2% of the sample.

Measured from the cysteine to the phenylalanine, the CDR3 is 14 residues long. Just CDR3 DNA is preserved here, 42 bases in frame from base 1. Trimming leaves V shorter by 0 bases and J shorter by 7 bases, with the junction holding 2 bases beyond the gene matches. The receptor was isolated from a man between 18 and 29 years old in good health. The chain was built from TRBV12-3 or TRBV12-4 and TRBJ1-2, and 10 bases in between align with TRBD1. The sequenced sample was naive T cells sorted from blood. The cell subset or site label on this specimen signifies: cells isolated with a human naive T-cell isolation kit. Here is the DNA: TGTGCCAGCAGTTTAGCGGACAGGGGGGGTGGCTACACCTTC. This is translated as CASSLADRGGGYTF.